This TCR beta chain derives from a study of shared clonotypes between healthy human individuals (dated by TCRdb to 2019 to 2021). Looking at the study overall: A couple of women and a few men aged 18 to 49 years were included in the cohort. For each donor, CD4 naive and CD4 memory were each run on three plates, CD8 naive on two plates, and CD8 memory on one plate. The study deeply sequenced blood TCR repertoires of roughly five healthy adults to estimate repertoire size and the extent of clonotype sharing between individuals. Libraries were prepared and TCR repertoires were sequenced by different laboratories using diverse techniques, in order to increase sequencing depth and limit assay-specific biases. Each donor's leukapheresis produced roughly between about 0.8 and 8.9 billion PBMCs. The study at large found these results: Based on pairwise subsampling, the degree of clonotype sharing among donors was expected to be affected by sequencing depth. Rarefaction of sorted-subset datasets indicated incomplete sequencing despite the large sequencing depth. Clonotypes shared by all four sorted-subset donors showed higher generation probabilities than non-shared clonotypes. Sampling was restricted to blood, and TCR repertoires in tissues likely differ from the TCR repertoires found in blood. The small number of donors limited the genetic and exposure-history diversity represented. Naive subsets generally had larger estimated clonotype richness than memory subsets did. When four donors were compared, the shared fraction of clonotypes was about 5.4% for naive CD4, 3% to 4% for naive CD8, 2% to 2.5% for memory CD4, and less than 0.45% for memory CD8.

For the CD8 naive samples, CD45RO-negative cells were positively selected for CCR7, yielding a CD45RA+CCR7+ population from which TemRA cells were excluded. The donors were healthy, HIV-negative adults with no recently reported acute infections or vaccinations. All donors were Caucasian adults living in Nashville, Tennessee, USA. Blood was obtained by leukapheresis, after which PBMCs were separated by Ficoll-Histopaque density gradient centrifugation and cryopreserved in liquid nitrogen vapor phase. Analytical flow cytometry was used to check the purity and quantity of each magnetically sorted T cell population. Genomic DNA was isolated from every sorted fraction and measured by UV absorbance on a Nanodrop 2000c. Using the deep immunoSEQ assay, multiplex PCR amplified TCR CDR3 regions from genomic DNA. Extracted genomic DNA from each cell subset was spread evenly across all wells of several immunoSEQ 96-well plates, with each plate serving as a replicate. For sorted subsets, around 0.2 ug of genomic DNA, equivalent to 25,000 to 35,000 T cell genomes, went into each replicate PCR. Purified libraries were quantified with a Qubit 3.0 fluorometer, sized on a Bioanalyzer 2100, and re-quantified with the KAPA Library Quantification kit. A separate single-read 150-cycle Illumina NextSeq 550 flow cell was used to sequence each immunoSEQ 96-well plate. The original methods were these. Because only junctional sequences without quality scores were contained in the immunoSEQ output, filtering matching that applied to full-length reads could not be performed. Sequences were annotated with PyIR, a Python wrapper for IgBLAST v1.9, using IMGT germline references to assign V/J genes and CDR3. Reads with weak V/J assignments (E-value above 1e-6), missing CDR3, stop codons, out-of-frame junctions, or ambiguous translated residues were removed. V3J clonotypes were defined as sequences sharing an identical inferred V gene, J gene, and CDR3 amino acid sequence. To compute the percentage overlap between repertoires, the number of shared unique clonotypes was divided by the size of the smaller repertoire. RTK rarefaction, the Chao1 estimator, and Recon v2.1 estimates of unobserved clonotypes were used to assess repertoire richness. Generation probabilities were computed with OLGA for all TCRbeta clonotypes obtained by the gDNA method from several donors. In its TCRdb copy, this immuneACCESS table keeps in-frame sequences only and misses some clones. Where compared with another copy, unresolved V genes explain less than half of these, and the others have no known cause. The DNA gave D and trimming, while V, J and clone size come from that table. Here the sample has about 800,000 clones; 95% to 97% occur a single time. The ten largest account for approximately 0.2% of the sample.

Including cysteine and phenylalanine, the CDR3 has 14 amino acids. The read is trimmed to its CDR3 DNA, 42 bases read in frame from base 1. CDR1 and CDR2 are read off the germline V gene as MNHNS and SASEGT. V loses 2 bases of germline sequence and J loses 7 bases, and the interval between the two ends is 12 bases. This clone was recorded a few times. Its antigen remains unidentified. No base quality information exists; no much larger clone differs at one position. The sequence came from a young man in good health. Recombination connected TRBV6-1 to TRBJ1-5; the D gene remains uncertain. Source material: naive CD8+ T cells sorted from blood. The cell subset or site label of this sample denotes: CD45RA+CCR7+. The base sequence is TGTGCCAGCAGTGAATTGGGCCAGCTACAGCCCCAGCATTTT. This sequence encodes CASSELGQLQPQHF.